This T cell receptor (beta chain) was sequenced during a study of cytomegalovirus exposure and HLA in healthy donors. Vbeta (60) and Jbeta (13) primers were used in the PCR. Generated by immunoSEQ multiplex PCR, the TCRdb table keeps only in-frame clones and is missing some. This sample has 150,000 to 200,000 clones, with over 70% found just once. This CDR3 comprises 14 residues. J lost 1 base, V lost 2 bases, and 1 base had no gene match. Germline V gives CDR1 SGHRS, CDR2 YFSETQ. Turning to this clone: The target antigen is unknown.

Study observations and caveats: When presence/absence was analysed, sequencing depth was taken to be roughly uniform across donors.

Sequencing used PBMCs. The V call is TRBV5-1, the J call TRBJ2-5; 8 bases are a match to TRBD1. This receptor was identified in a boy aged 2 to 10 in good health and CMV-seronegative. The CDR3 nucleotides are TGCGCCAGCAGCTTTCAGGGGGCCCAAGAGACCCAGTACTTC. Protein: CASSFQGAQETQYF. Full variable domain (rest looked up from reference TRBV5-1 and TRBJ2-5): KAGVTQTPRYLIKTRGQQVTLSCSPISGHRSVSWYQQTPGQGLQFLFEYFSETQRNKGNFPGRFSGRQFSNSRSEMNVSTLELGDSALYLCASSFQGAQETQYFGPGTRLLVL.